This T cell receptor (beta chain) derives from a study of cytomegalovirus exposure and HLA in healthy donors. A note on this clone: What it binds is not known.

This table comes from immunoSEQ multiplex PCR, and its TCRdb copy is limited to in-frame clones, with some not included. The repertoire holds under 200,000 clones, 95% to 96% seen once, with more than 0.7% in the top ten. Study observations and caveats: Three CMV-associated chains were confirmed in vitro to be specific for CMV antigens. There were about 160 TCR beta chains listed as cytomegalovirus-associated.

The CDR3 is made up of 13 amino acids. V was pared by 0 bases and J by 12 bases, with 9 bases between. Per germline, CDR1 LNHNV and CDR2 YYDKDF (reference sequence). The donors were part of the validation cohort, which consisted of approximately 110 subjects and was separate from the first cohort of 666 subjects. This chain joins TRBV15 and TRBJ1-6; perhaps TRBD1 as D (6 bases). Input material: PBMCs. The receptor comes from a woman aged 18 to 35 in good health and CMV-seronegative. CDR3 coding DNA: TGTGCCACCAGCAGAGATAAGACAGGACCCCTCCACTTT. Translating gives CATSRDKTGPLHF.